This T cell receptor (beta chain) was profiled in a study of neurological immune-mediated disorders. In its sample, this clonotype was seen many times. Its antigen is still unknown. Maryland, USA blood bank volunteers served as healthy controls. The sorted libraries took 1 million CD4+ or CD8+ T cells. TCRdb ran MiXCR on the 5' RACE reads and lists one entry per CDR3 protein. The sample includes about 30,000 distinct CDR3 sequences, approximately 5.3% seen only once; the top ten take approximately 2.1%. Study-level findings and limits: No CDR3 amino acid sequences recurred among expanded clones across subjects, suggesting private repertoires in all groups.

Sample: CD4+ T cells from blood. The source is a woman between 50 and 59 years old in good health.

The chain's CDR3 is CASRPRLASYEQYF. For the CDR3, the DNA is TGTGCCAGCAGACCCAGACTAGCCAGCTACGAGCAGTACTTC. The chain links TRBV27 to TRBJ2-7, with 7 nucleotides matching TRBD2. CDR1 MNHEY and CDR2 SMNVEV come from the germline V gene (reference sequence). The V gene end was trimmed by 6 bases and the J gene end by 3 bases; junction bases not matched to a gene: 8. This CDR3 is 14 amino acids long.